This record concerns one T cell receptor beta chain sequence. The antigen is undetermined. In nominal health when sampled, donors likely had unrecorded immune exposures nonetheless. With 60 Vbeta and 13 Jbeta primers, the PCR was carried out. Clones were read by immunoSEQ multiplex PCR, and TCRdb kept only the in-frame ones, dropping some. This repertoire shows roughly 190,000 clones, about 81% found once; its top ten account for around 0.75%. These data come from a study of cytomegalovirus exposure and HLA in healthy donors. Study findings and constraints: In a later analysis, productive TCRs from donors in an Asian-associated ancestry cluster reportedly carried fewer N-insertions than the cohort mean.

The receptor was derived from a woman between 18 and 29 years old in good health and CMV-seronegative. The sample comprised PBMCs.

The CDR3 protein is CASSLGQAVSTLYGYTF. In DNA form, the CDR3 reads TGCGCCAGCAGCTTGGGACAGGCAGTCTCGACCCTCTATGGCTACACCTTC. The J gene is TRBJ1-2, the V gene TRBV5-1; the D gene is possibly TRBD1 (6 bases). The length of the CDR3 is 17 residues. Deletions cut 0 bases from V and 4 bases from J, with 19 bases between. The germline V gene encodes CDR1 SGHRS and CDR2 YFSETQ.